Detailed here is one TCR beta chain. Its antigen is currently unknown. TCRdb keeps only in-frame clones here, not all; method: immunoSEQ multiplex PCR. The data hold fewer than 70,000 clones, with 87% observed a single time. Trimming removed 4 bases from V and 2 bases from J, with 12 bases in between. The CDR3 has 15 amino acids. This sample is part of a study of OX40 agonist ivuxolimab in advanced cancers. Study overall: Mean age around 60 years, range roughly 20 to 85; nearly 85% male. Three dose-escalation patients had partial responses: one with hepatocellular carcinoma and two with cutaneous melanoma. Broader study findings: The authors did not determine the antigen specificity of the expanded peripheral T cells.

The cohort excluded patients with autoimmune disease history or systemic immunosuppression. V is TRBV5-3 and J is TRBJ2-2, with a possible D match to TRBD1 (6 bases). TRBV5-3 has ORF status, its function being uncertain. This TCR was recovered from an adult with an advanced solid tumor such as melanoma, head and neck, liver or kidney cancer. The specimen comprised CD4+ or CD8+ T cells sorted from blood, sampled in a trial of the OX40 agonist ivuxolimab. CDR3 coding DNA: TGTGCCAGAAGCCCCCGGGACACTAACACCGGGGAGCTGTTTTTT. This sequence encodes CARSPRDTNTGELFF.